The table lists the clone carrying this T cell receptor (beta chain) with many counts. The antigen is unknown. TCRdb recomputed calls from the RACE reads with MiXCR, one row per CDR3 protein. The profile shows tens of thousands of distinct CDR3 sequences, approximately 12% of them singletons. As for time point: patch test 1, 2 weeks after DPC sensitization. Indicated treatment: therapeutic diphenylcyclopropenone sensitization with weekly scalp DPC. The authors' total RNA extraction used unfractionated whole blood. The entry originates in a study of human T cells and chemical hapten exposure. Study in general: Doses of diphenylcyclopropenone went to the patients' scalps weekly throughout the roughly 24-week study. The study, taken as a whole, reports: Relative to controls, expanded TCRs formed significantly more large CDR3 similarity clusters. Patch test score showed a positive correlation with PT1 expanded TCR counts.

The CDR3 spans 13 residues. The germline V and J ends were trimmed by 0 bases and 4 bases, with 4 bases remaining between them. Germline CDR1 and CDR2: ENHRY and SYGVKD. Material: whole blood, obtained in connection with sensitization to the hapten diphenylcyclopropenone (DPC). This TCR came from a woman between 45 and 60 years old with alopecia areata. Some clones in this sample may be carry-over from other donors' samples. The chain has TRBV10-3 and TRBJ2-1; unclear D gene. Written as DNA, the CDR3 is TGTGCCATCAGTGAGTCCAGTTACAATGAGCAGTTCTTC. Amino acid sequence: CAISESSYNEQFF.